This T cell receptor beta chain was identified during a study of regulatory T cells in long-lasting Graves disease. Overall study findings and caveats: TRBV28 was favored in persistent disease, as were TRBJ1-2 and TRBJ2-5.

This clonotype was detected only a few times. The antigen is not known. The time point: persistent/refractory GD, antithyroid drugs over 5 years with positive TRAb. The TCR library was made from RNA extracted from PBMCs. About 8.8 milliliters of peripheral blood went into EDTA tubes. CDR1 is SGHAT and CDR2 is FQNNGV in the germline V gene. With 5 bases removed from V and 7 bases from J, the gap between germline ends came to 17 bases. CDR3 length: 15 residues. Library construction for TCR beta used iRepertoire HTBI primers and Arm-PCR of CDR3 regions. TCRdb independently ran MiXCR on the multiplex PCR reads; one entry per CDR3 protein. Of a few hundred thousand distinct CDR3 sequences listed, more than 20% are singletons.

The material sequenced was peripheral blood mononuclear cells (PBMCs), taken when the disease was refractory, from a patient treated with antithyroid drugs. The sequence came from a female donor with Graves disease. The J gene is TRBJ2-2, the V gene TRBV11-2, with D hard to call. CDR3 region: CASSPRPDLIGELFF. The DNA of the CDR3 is TGTGCCAGCAGCCCACGGCCGGACCTCATCGGGGAGCTGTTTTTT.